Listed here are 24 T cell receptor beta chains from one sample, sequenced in a study of Ad26.COV2.S vaccination and SARS-CoV-2 variants. Generated by immunoSEQ multiplex PCR, the TCRdb table keeps only in-frame clones and is missing some. The sample yields about 180,000 clones, 87% seen once. The sample consisted of peripheral blood, taken after recovery from COVID-19. The receptors were gathered from a human donor who had recovered from COVID-19.

The genes are TRBV2 and TRBJ2-4; D is undetermined. Looked up from germline, CDR1 is SNHLY and CDR2 is FYNNEI. The CDR3 has 12 amino acids. Trimming cost V 5 bases and J 0 bases, with 2 bases left between them. The CDR3 coding sequence is TGTGCCAGCAGTCTAGCCAAAAACATTCAGTACTTC. Protein sequence: CASSLAKNIQYF.

This clone came up a few times. This chain uses TRBV5-6 with TRBJ1-1, with 7 bases fitting TRBD1. CDR3 length equals 17 residues. From germline, CDR1 is SGHDT and CDR2 YYEEEE. V gave up 4 bases and J gave up 0 bases; unmatched junction bases: 12. CDR3: CASSQFGRGQMNTEAFF. CDR3 in DNA: TGTGCCAGCAGCCAATTTGGTAGGGGACAGATGAACACTGAAGCTTTCTTT.

The CDR3, as DNA: TGTGCCAGCAGTTTAGTTAATGGGGCCGCAGGGACTAGCACAGATACGCAGTATTTT. It specifies CASSLVNGAAGTSTDTQYF. The V and J genes are TRBV28 and TRBJ2-3, with D tentatively TRBD2 (6 bases). CDR3 length equals 19 residues. CDR1 and CDR2 (germline): MDHEN, SYDVKM. V was trimmed by 2 bases and J by 0 bases, leaving 21 bases between them.

CDR3 coding DNA: TGTGCCAGCAGCTTGTCTAGTTACACAGATACGCAGTATTTT. Protein product: CASSLSSYTDTQYF. J is TRBJ2-3 and V is TRBV9; no firm D call. Germline-derived CDR1 and CDR2 are SGDLS and YYNGEE. Trimming stripped 4 bases from V and 2 bases from J, with 11 bases between. The CDR3 consists of 14 residues.

V gene TRBV24-1 combines with J gene TRBJ2-6, with D tentatively TRBD1 or TRBD2 (5 bases each). Germline V gene lookup returns CDR1 KGHDR and CDR2 SFDVKD. The CDR3 length is 16 residues. Trimming pared 7 bases from V and 3 bases from J, leaving 15 bases between. The CDR3 protein is CATSDGTLYGANVLTF. For the CDR3, the DNA is TGTGCCACCAGCGATGGGACGCTCTATGGGGCCAACGTCCTGACTTTC.

The chain joins TRBV21-1 to TRBJ2-3; whether TRBD1, the table's D call, matches the DNA was not checked. TRBV21-1 is flagged as a pseudogene. The CDR3 is 15 residues long. Here the CDR3 DNA reads TGTGCCAGCAGCACGGGACAGGGAGAGGCAGATACGCAGTATTTT. This translates into CASSTGQGEADTQYF.

The chain combines TRBV1 with TRBJ1-6. TRBV1 is labeled a pseudogene. This CDR3 is 13 amino acids long. The CDR3 loop is CTSSPGSDSPLHF. In DNA form, the CDR3 reads TGCACCAGCAGCCCCGGGAGTGATTCACCCCTCCACTTT.

This clone occurred a few times. The J gene is TRBJ2-7, the V gene TRBV11-2; 7 nucleotides match TRBD2. The germline V gene has CDR1 SGHAT and CDR2 FQNNGV. CDR3 size: 16 residues. V lost 6 bases and J lost 2; bases outside the gene matches: 13. The chain's CDR3 is CASRPPQGGVAYEQYF. The CDR3 DNA reads TGTGCCAGCAGACCTCCCCAGGGAGGGGTTGCCTACGAGCAGTACTTC.

This chain links TRBV19 with TRBJ1-1; 11 bases line up with TRBD1. CDR3 length: 16 residues. In germline, CDR1 is LNHDA, CDR2 SQIVND (reference sequence). V gave up 2 bases and J gave up 1 base; unmatched junction bases: 3. The CDR3 reads CASSISGTGGNTEAFF. The CDR3 nucleotides read TGTGCCAGTAGTATAAGCGGGACAGGGGGGAACACTGAAGCTTTCTTT.

This chain joins TRBV19 and TRBJ2-3; D is uncertain. From germline, CDR1 is LNHDA and CDR2 SQIVND (reference sequence). CDR3 size: 14 residues. V dropped 0 bases and J dropped 4 bases, with 8 bases sitting between them. DNA of the CDR3: TGTGCCAGTAGTATAGATCAGAGTCCAGATACGCAGTATTTT. This sequence encodes CASSIDQSPDTQYF.

This clone was observed a few times. This chain joins TRBV30 and TRBJ2-7, with D maybe TRBD2 (5 bases). CDR3 size: 13 residues. In germline, CDR1 is GTSNPN, CDR2 SVGIG (reference sequence). V lost 2 bases to trimming and J lost 3 bases, with 11 bases between them. The CDR3 region is CAWSPDWRYEQYF. In DNA form, the CDR3 reads TGTGCCTGGAGTCCGGACTGGCGCTACGAGCAGTACTTC.

The chain recombines TRBV5-1 with TRBJ1-4; the D is unclear. This CDR3 contains 13 residues. The V end was cut by 1 base, the J end by 7 bases, with 8 bases between. Germline lookup yields CDR1 SGHRS and CDR2 YFSETQ. The CDR3 sequence: CASSLRVGEKLFF. DNA for the CDR3: TGCGCCAGCAGCTTGAGGGTCGGTGAAAAACTGTTTTTT.

The V call is TRBV5-4, the J call TRBJ2-7; D call uncertain. The CDR3 contains 12 residues. V lost 3 bases and J 5 bases, leaving 9 bases between the germline ends. Germline V gene data show CDR1 as SGHNT and CDR2 as YYREEE (reference sequence). The CDR3 DNA is TGTGCCAGCAGCTACCACCTGCACGAGCAGTACTTC. Protein: CASSYHLHEQYF.

This chain uses TRBV10-2 with TRBJ1-1; perhaps TRBD1 as D (5 bases). The CDR3 sequence is 18 residues long. The germline V and J ends were trimmed by 7 bases and 4 bases, with 28 bases remaining between them. Looked up from germline, CDR1 is WSHSY and CDR2 is SAAADI. The CDR3 loop reads CASTSFGASDRGFTEAFF. CDR3 in DNA: TGCGCCAGCACTTCGTTCGGGGCTTCAGATCGGGGCTTCACTGAAGCTTTCTTT.

The chain carries TRBV6-2 or TRBV6-3 and TRBJ1-2; no reliable D call. CDR1 MNHEY and CDR2 SVGEGT come from the germline V gene. V was cut by 2 bases and J by 6 bases, with 4 bases left in between. There are 11 residues in the CDR3. The chain's CDR3 is CASSYGDGYTF. The CDR3 bases are TGTGCCAGCAGTTACGGGGATGGCTACACCTTC.

The chain employs TRBV9 and TRBJ2-1, with TRBD2 matching over 11 bases. CDR3 length: 15 amino acids. Germline CDR1 SGDLS, CDR2 YYNGEE. V shed 2 bases, J shed 8 bases, and the junction held 6 bases outside the gene matches. The CDR3: CASSVTSGGHHEQFF. CDR3 coding DNA: TGTGCCAGCAGCGTTACTAGCGGGGGCCACCATGAGCAGTTCTTC.

The V gene is TRBV19, the J gene TRBJ1-3, with D unclear. The V end lost 6 bases, the J end lost 2 bases, and 8 bases lay between the germline ends. Looked up from germline, CDR1 is LNHDA and CDR2 is SQIVND (reference sequence). The CDR3 has 13 amino acids. CDR3 amino acids: CASSPRTGNTIYF. DNA of the CDR3: TGTGCCAGTAGCCCCAGGACTGGAAACACCATATATTTT.

The chain couples TRBV27 to TRBJ2-5; weak D call: TRBD1 (6 bases). The CDR3 spans 16 residues. Trimming pared 3 bases from V and 4 bases from J, leaving 18 bases between. Germline CDR1 is MNHEY and CDR2 is SMNVEV (reference sequence). In DNA, the CDR3 is TGTGCCAGCAGTTTCGGGCGGAACAGGGTGGCAGAGACCCAGTACTTC. It yields the protein CASSFGRNRVAETQYF.

V gene TRBV10-3 combines with J gene TRBJ1-3; TRBD1 might be the D (5 bases). Germline V lookup: CDR1 ENHRY, CDR2 SYGVKD. This CDR3 spans 13 amino acids. Trimming removed 2 bases from V and 7 bases from J, with 9 bases in between. The CDR3 coding sequence is TGTGCCATCAGTGAGCCAGGGATCAACACCATATATTTT. It specifies CAISEPGINTIYF.

The rearrangement uses TRBV29-1 and TRBJ1-2, with D hard to call. Trimming cost V 7 bases and J 3 bases, with 9 bases left between them. CDR1 SQVTM and CDR2 ANQGSEA come from the germline V gene. The CDR3 is 11 residues long. This chain's CDR3 is CSADWDYGYTF. The CDR3 bases are TGCAGCGCCGACTGGGACTATGGCTACACCTTC.

The chain combines TRBV6-5 with TRBJ2-2; 8 positions agree with TRBD2. The trim removed 4 bases at V and 4 bases at J, leaving 8 bases unmatched. The CDR3 loop spans 16 amino acids. Germline CDR1 reads MNHEY; CDR2 reads SVGAGI. The CDR3 is CASSSVAGRTTGELFF. The CDR3 DNA follows: TGTGCCAGCAGTTCCGTAGCGGGGCGAACCACCGGGGAGCTGTTTTTT.

The chain recombines TRBV15 with TRBJ1-4, with 12 positions matching TRBD1. This CDR3 is 18 amino acids long. Unmatched junction bases numbered 12, after V lost 3 bases and J lost 7 bases. In germline, CDR1 is LNHNV, CDR2 YYDKDF (reference sequence). The CDR3 DNA is TGTGCCACCAGCAGGGGTTCCGGGACAGGGGGCAGGGCTGAAAAACTGTTTTTT. It specifies CATSRGSGTGGRAEKLFF.

The rearrangement joins TRBV2 to TRBJ2-3; 15 bases are a match to TRBD2. The length of the CDR3 is 14 residues. The junction had 3 bases not matched to a gene; V was cut back by 5 bases and J by 9 bases. CDR1 SNHLY and CDR2 FYNNEI come from the germline V gene. The CDR3 is CASSTGTSGGTQYF. In DNA form, the CDR3 reads TGTGCCAGCAGTACCGGGACTAGCGGGGGGACGCAGTATTTT.

This chain's CDR3 is CASKLVATSSYNEQFF. The CDR3 coding sequence is TGTGCCAGCAAGTTGGTAGCGACCAGCTCCTACAATGAGCAGTTCTTC. The chain carries TRBV28 and TRBJ2-1; perhaps TRBD2 as D (5 bases). The CDR3 is 16 amino acids. CDR1 and CDR2 (germline): MDHEN, SYDVKM. Trimming took 7 bases from V and 0 from J, leaving 16 bases between them.